This T cell receptor (beta chain) was obtained from a study of blood T cells in healthy people across ages. With a J-beta primer mix and a sample-barcoded 5' primer, a second PCR ran roughly 6 to 11 cycles. MiXCR, run by TCRdb on the 5' RACE reads, gives a single entry per CDR3 protein. Of 890,000 or so distinct CDR3 sequences listed, 55% to 65% were seen once; the top ten hold about 30%. V shed 6 bases, J shed 5 bases, and the junction held 12 bases outside the gene matches. Germline V gene data show CDR1 as SQVTM and CDR2 as ANQGSEA. The CDR3 spans 14 residues. The chain links TRBV29-1 to TRBJ1-1; 7 bases map to TRBD1. This clonotype originated in a young man in good health. Source material: blood. The CDR3 protein is CSVHTIDRVTEAFF. CDR3 DNA sequence: TGCAGCGTCCACACGATCGACAGGGTGACTGAAGCTTTCTTT. The whole variable domain, filled in from reference TRBV29-1 and TRBJ1-1, reads SAVISQKPSRDICQRGTSLTIQCQVDSQVTMMFWYRQQPGQSLTLIATANQGSEATYESGFVIDKFPISRPNLTFSTLTVSNMSPEDSSIYLCSVHTIDRVTEAFFGQGTRLTVV.